Presented here are 10 T cell receptor beta chains from one specimen sequenced in a study of T-cell memory formation after mild COVID-19. TCRdb called the 5' RACE reads again in MiXCR, with one record for every CDR3 protein. The profile shows 90,000 to 120,000 distinct CDR3 sequences, around 15% of them singletons. Sequenced: PBMCs or a T cell subset sorted from them (not recorded which). Every receptor here comes from a man aged 18 to 30 who had mild COVID-19 (a few samples of this study predate the infection). Cell type and time point are not known.

This clonotype was counted a few times. The genes are TRBV11-2 and TRBJ1-6; D is uncertain. Germline V lookup: CDR1 SGHAT, CDR2 FQNNGV. The CDR3 runs 16 residues. V was pared by 5 bases and J by 7 bases, with 18 bases between. CDR3 in amino acids: CASSAATHTWNSPLHF. The CDR3 region has the DNA TGTGCCAGCAGCGCCGCGACCCATACCTGGAATTCACCCCTCCACTTT.

This clonotype occurred once. The chain couples TRBV5-1 to TRBJ2-3, with D tentatively TRBD1 (6 bases). The germline CDR1 and CDR2 sequences are SGHRS and YFSETQ. V dropped 7 bases and J dropped 1 base, with 19 bases sitting between them. The CDR3 has 16 amino acids. The CDR3 protein is CASQTLQGMGTDTQYF. The CDR3 bases are TGCGCCAGCCAAACTTTACAGGGTATGGGCACAGATACGCAGTATTTT.

This clonotype has more than one count but fewer than ten. This chain uses TRBV11-2 with TRBJ2-1; D is possibly TRBD1 or TRBD2 (5 bases each). Germline-derived CDR1 and CDR2 are SGHAT and FQNNGV. The CDR3 sequence is 11 residues long. V gave up 1 base and J gave up 10 bases, with 5 bases separating them. The CDR3 bases are TGTGCCAGCAGCTTAGGGGGGGAGCAGTTCTTC. Translated, it gives CASSLGGEQFF.

For the CDR3, the DNA is TGTGCCAGCATTGGACCGCGTGAAGCTTTCTTT. It translates to CASIGPREAFF. This sequence joins TRBV6-5 and TRBJ1-1; D call uncertain. Germline V CDR1 and CDR2: MNHEY, SVGAGI. The CDR3 is made up of 11 amino acids. The V end was cut by 7 bases, the J end by 7 bases, with 10 bases between.

This clonotype was seen repeatedly, ten times or more. The chain uses TRBV20-1 and TRBJ1-5; D may be TRBD1 (6 bases). Germline values: CDR1 DFQATT, CDR2 SNEGSKA (reference sequence). The CDR3 extends over 15 amino acids. V shed 3 bases and J shed 2 bases, with 14 bases lying between them. CDR3 region: CSASPTGSGNQPQHF. DNA of the CDR3: TGCAGTGCTAGCCCCACAGGGAGTGGCAATCAGCCCCAGCATTTT.

This clonotype occurred a few times. This chain links TRBV7-9 with TRBJ2-1, with 8 bases lining up with TRBD1. The CDR3 covers 16 residues. V gave up 5 bases and J gave up 0 bases; unmatched junction bases: 6. Germline values: CDR1 SEHNR, CDR2 FQNEAQ (reference sequence). CDR3 region: CASSPRTGSSYNEQFF. In DNA, the CDR3 is TGTGCCAGCAGCCCCCGGACAGGGAGCTCCTACAATGAGCAGTTCTTC.

This clonotype was found many times. This CDR3 is CASSYRDGAYNEQFF. CDR3 coding DNA: TGCGCCAGCAGCTACAGGGATGGCGCCTACAATGAGCAGTTCTTC. The chain couples TRBV5-1 to TRBJ2-1, with D perhaps TRBD1 (6 bases). There are 15 residues in the CDR3. Trimming took 3 bases from V and 2 from J, leaving 12 bases between them. The germline V gene encodes CDR1 SGHRS and CDR2 YFSETQ.

This clonotype has ten or more counts. J is TRBJ2-6 and V is TRBV29-1; a weak D match, TRBD1 (5 bases). V dropped 1 base and J dropped 3 bases, with 16 bases sitting between them. The germline V gene has CDR1 SQVTM and CDR2 ANQGSEA. This CDR3 is 17 amino acids long. CDR3 region: CSVEGSGSGSGANVLTF. For the CDR3, the DNA is TGCAGCGTTGAAGGGTCAGGGTCGGGTAGTGGGGCCAACGTCCTGACTTTC. Full variable domain (remainder filled in from reference TRBV29-1 and TRBJ2-6): SAVISQKPSRDICQRGTSLTIQCQVDSQVTMMFWYRQQPGQSLTLIATANQGSEATYESGFVIDKFPISRPNLTFSTLTVSNMSPEDSSIYLCSVEGSGSGSGANVLTFGAGSRLTVL.

The V call is TRBV7-9, the J call TRBJ2-4; D is undetermined. The V end lost 5 bases, the J end lost 3 bases, and 20 bases lay between the germline ends. Germline V gene sequence: CDR1 SEHNR, CDR2 FQNEAQ (reference sequence). The CDR3 has 17 residues. In DNA, the CDR3 is TGTGCCAGCAGCCCCGCTGAAGGTTACCCGTTCAAAAACATTCAGTACTTC. As protein: CASSPAEGYPFKNIQYF.

The chain links TRBV7-2 to TRBJ1-1; D gene unclear. The CDR3 loop spans 14 amino acids. The V gene lost 6 bases and the J gene lost 0 bases, with 11 bases spanning the gap. Germline loops: CDR1 SGHTA, CDR2 FQGNSA. In nucleotides, the CDR3 is TGTGCCAGCAGGGCGGACCTCATGAACACTGAAGCTTTCTTT. It yields the protein CASRADLMNTEAFF.